This T cell receptor (beta chain) derives from a study of T-cell reconstitution after alpha-beta-depleted transplantation in children. This sample's TCRbeta library carried unique molecular identifier barcodes. TCRdb reprocessed the PCR reads with MiXCR, giving one entry per CDR3 protein. Of about 350,000 distinct CDR3 sequences detected, about an eighth appear once; the ten largest clones hold over 3.5%. This clonotype was counted between two and nine times. The origin of this receptor is a human donor who donated a stem cell graft to a child with Fanconi anemia. Here the sequenced sample was PBMCs, taken from the stem cell graft.

In nucleotides, the CDR3 is TGCAGCGTTGTCACAGGGGTGATGAACACTGAAGCTTTCTTT. Its translation is CSVVTGVMNTEAFF. The chain employs TRBV29-1 and TRBJ1-1, with 7 bases that match TRBD1. CDR1 is SQVTM, CDR2 ANQGSEA, per germline. V lost 4 bases, J lost 0 bases, and 5 bases stayed unmatched. CDR3 length equals 14 residues.